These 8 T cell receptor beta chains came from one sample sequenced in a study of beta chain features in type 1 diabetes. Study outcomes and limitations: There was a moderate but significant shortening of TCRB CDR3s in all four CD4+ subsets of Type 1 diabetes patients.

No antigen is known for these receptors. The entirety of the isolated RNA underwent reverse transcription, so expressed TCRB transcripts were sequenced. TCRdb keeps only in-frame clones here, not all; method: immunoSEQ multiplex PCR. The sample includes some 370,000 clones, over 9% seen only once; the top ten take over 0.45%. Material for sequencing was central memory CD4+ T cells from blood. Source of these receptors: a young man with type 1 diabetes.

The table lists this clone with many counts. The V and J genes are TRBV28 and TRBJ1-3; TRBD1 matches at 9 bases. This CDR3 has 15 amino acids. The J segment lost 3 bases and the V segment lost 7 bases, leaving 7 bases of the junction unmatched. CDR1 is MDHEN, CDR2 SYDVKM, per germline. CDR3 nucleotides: TGTGCCAGCAACGAACAGGGGGCAGGTGGAAACACCATATATTTT. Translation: CASNEQGAGGNTIYF.

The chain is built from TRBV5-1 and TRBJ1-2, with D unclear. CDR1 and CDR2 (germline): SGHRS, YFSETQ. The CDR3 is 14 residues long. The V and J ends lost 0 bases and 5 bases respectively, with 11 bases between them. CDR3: CASSLAPGSYGYTF. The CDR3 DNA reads TGCGCCAGCAGCTTGGCCCCGGGGTCGTATGGCTACACCTTC.

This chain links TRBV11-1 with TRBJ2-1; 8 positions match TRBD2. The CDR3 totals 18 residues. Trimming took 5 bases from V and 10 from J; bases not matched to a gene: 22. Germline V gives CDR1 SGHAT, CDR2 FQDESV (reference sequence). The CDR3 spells CASSQKPHPLGTRGEQFF. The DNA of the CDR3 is TGTGCCAGCAGCCAGAAGCCCCATCCGTTAGGGACTAGAGGGGAGCAGTTCTTC.

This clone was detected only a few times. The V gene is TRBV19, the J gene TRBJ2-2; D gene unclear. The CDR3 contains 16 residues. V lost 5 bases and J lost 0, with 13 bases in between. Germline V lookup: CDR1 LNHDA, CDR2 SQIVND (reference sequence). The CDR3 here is CASSLGWQANTGELFF. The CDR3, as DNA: TGTGCCAGTAGTCTCGGTTGGCAGGCGAACACCGGGGAGCTGTTTTTT.

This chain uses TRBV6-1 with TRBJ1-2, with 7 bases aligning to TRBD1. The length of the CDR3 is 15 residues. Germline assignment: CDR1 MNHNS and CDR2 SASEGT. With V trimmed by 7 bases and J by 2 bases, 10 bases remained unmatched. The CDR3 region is CASNSDRRYNYGYTF. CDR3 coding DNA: TGTGCCAGCAATTCGGACAGGCGATACAACTATGGCTACACCTTC.

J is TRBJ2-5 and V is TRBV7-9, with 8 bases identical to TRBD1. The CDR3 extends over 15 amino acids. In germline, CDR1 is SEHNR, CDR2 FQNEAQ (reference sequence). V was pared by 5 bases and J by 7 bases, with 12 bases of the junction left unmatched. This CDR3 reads CASSPWDRLGGTQYF. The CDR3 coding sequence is TGTGCCAGCAGCCCGTGGGACAGGTTAGGCGGGACCCAGTACTTC.

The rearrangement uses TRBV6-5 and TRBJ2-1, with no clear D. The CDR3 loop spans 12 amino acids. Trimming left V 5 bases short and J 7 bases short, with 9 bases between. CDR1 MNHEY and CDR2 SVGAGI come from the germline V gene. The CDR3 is CASSAPWNEQFF. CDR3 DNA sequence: TGTGCCAGCAGTGCCCCTTGGAATGAGCAGTTCTTC.

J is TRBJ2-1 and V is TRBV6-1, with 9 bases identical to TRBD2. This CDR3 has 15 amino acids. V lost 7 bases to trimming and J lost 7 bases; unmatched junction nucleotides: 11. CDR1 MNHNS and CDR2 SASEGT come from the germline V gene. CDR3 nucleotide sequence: TGTGCCAGCACTACCTCCGGGACTAGCCGGAATGAGCAGTTCTTC. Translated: CASTTSGTSRNEQFF.